This T cell receptor beta chain appears in the sequencing data of a study of cytomegalovirus exposure and HLA in healthy donors. This clone turned up a few times. Its target is not known. The CDR3 is made up of 16 amino acids. Germline-derived CDR1 and CDR2 are SGHKS and YYEKEE (reference sequence). V gave up 0 bases and J gave up 6 bases; unmatched junction bases: 8. The study's findings and limits: Donor immune exposure was known only as CMV serostatus. It was in a later analysis that TCR association rates were seen to vary by HLA locus, highest for DRB1 and lowest for HLA-C. The likely explanation for a cluster of highly shared sequence variants was sequencing artifact.

Primers for the PCR totalled 60 Vbeta and 13 Jbeta. Data came from immunoSEQ multiplex PCR; TCRdb stores just in-frame clones and leaves some out. The data contain about 190,000 clones, 60% to 80% of them seen just once; the ten biggest clones take up approximately 3.1%. What was sequenced was PBMCs. The chain is built from TRBV5-5 and TRBJ2-7, with TRBD2 matching 11 bases. The source of this sequence is a woman under 40 in good health and CMV-seropositive. In nucleotides, the CDR3 is TGTGCCAGCAGCTTGGGGGTACTAGCGGGAGATCGCGAGCAGTACTTC. Translated: CASSLGVLAGDREQYF.